This is a list of T cell receptor beta chains from one sample in a study of T cells after yellow fever vaccination. TCRdb independently ran MiXCR on the 5' RACE reads; one entry per CDR3 protein. The data hold hundreds of thousands of distinct CDR3 sequences, with about 9.9% observed a single time. This specimen was PBMCs, taken on the day of the first yellow fever vaccination. Receptor source: a man younger than 30 who received the YFV17D yellow fever vaccine. Both conserved end residues are part of each CDR3. D genes are given only for firm matches. Clone size appears in some rows only: once, few, many, or a class for an expanded clone.

abundance: few; v_gene: TRBV7-2; d_gene: -; j_gene: TRBJ2-5; CDR3aa: CASSPAASVRTQYF; CDR3nt: TGTGCCAGCAGCCCCGCCGCTAGTGTTCGGACCCAGTACTTC
abundance: -; v_gene: TRBV7-8; d_gene: TRBD1; j_gene: TRBJ2-5; CDR3aa: CASTLSRGQETQYF; CDR3nt: TGTGCCAGCACCCTCAGCAGGGGGCAAGAGACCCAGTACTTC
abundance: few; v_gene: TRBV7-9; d_gene: TRBD1; j_gene: TRBJ2-7; CDR3aa: CASSSRGRQGRSYEQYF; CDR3nt: TGTGCCAGCAGCTCGAGGGGGCGACAGGGAAGGTCCTACGAGCAGTACTTC
abundance: -; v_gene: TRBV29-1; d_gene: -; j_gene: TRBJ1-2; CDR3aa: CSVEGLYGYTF; CDR3nt: TGCAGCGTTGAGGGCCTATATGGCTACACCTTC
abundance: -; v_gene: TRBV6-5; d_gene: TRBD2; j_gene: TRBJ2-3; CDR3aa: CASSYNTPGLAGADTQYF; CDR3nt: TGTGCCAGCAGTTACAACACTCCGGGACTAGCGGGGGCCGATACGCAGTATTTT
abundance: many; v_gene: TRBV7-9; d_gene: TRBD1; j_gene: TRBJ1-6; CDR3aa: CASSRRQGDNSPLHF; CDR3nt: TGTGCCAGCAGCCGAAGACAGGGCGATAATTCACCCCTCCACTTT
abundance: once; v_gene: TRBV7-9; d_gene: -; j_gene: TRBJ2-5; CDR3aa: CASSSLETLQETQYF; CDR3nt: TGTGCCAGCAGCTCGTTAGAGACCCTACAAGAGACCCAGTACTTC
abundance: once; v_gene: TRBV6-5; d_gene: -; j_gene: TRBJ1-6; CDR3aa: CASSYRAPLNNSPLHF; CDR3nt: TGTGCCAGCAGTTACAGGGCTCCCTTAAATAATTCACCCCTCCACTTT
abundance: -; v_gene: TRBV11-2; d_gene: -; j_gene: TRBJ1-1; CDR3aa: CASSSSAGNTEAFF; CDR3nt: TGTGCCAGCAGCTCGTCGGCGGGTAACACTGAAGCTTTCTTT
abundance: few; v_gene: TRBV19; d_gene: -; j_gene: TRBJ1-1; CDR3aa: CASSIVAALNTEAFF; CDR3nt: TGTGCCAGTAGTATAGTGGCAGCCTTGAACACTGAAGCTTTCTTT
abundance: few; v_gene: TRBV9; d_gene: -; j_gene: TRBJ2-5; CDR3aa: CASSVDPAWAETQYF; CDR3nt: TGTGCCAGCAGCGTAGATCCAGCATGGGCCGAGACCCAGTACTTC
abundance: -; v_gene: TRBV12-3/TRBV12-4; d_gene: TRBD2; j_gene: TRBJ2-3; CDR3aa: CASRGGGSGVDTQYF; CDR3nt: TGTGCCAGCAGGGGCGGGGGTTCTGGGGTCGATACGCAGTATTTT
abundance: many; v_gene: TRBV12-3/TRBV12-4; d_gene: -; j_gene: TRBJ2-5; CDR3aa: CASSWGGPREETQYF; CDR3nt: TGTGCCAGCAGTTGGGGGGGGCCTAGGGAAGAGACCCAGTACTTC
abundance: -; v_gene: TRBV7-6; d_gene: -; j_gene: TRBJ2-4; CDR3aa: CASSPRTGRDIQYF; CDR3nt: TGTGCCAGCAGCCCCCGGACAGGGAGGGACATTCAGTACTTC
abundance: -; v_gene: TRBV19; d_gene: TRBD2; j_gene: TRBJ2-1; CDR3aa: CASSIGSGGSEWQFF; CDR3nt: TGTGCCAGTAGTATAGGGAGCGGGGGGTCAGAATGGCAGTTCTTC
abundance: -; v_gene: TRBV5-5; d_gene: -; j_gene: TRBJ1-1; CDR3aa: CASSSPTGVTEAFF; CDR3nt: TGTGCCAGCAGCTCCCCAACAGGCGTCACTGAAGCTTTCTTT
abundance: few; v_gene: TRBV30; d_gene: TRBD1; j_gene: TRBJ1-6; CDR3aa: CARARGLGSPLHF; CDR3nt: TGTGCCCGAGCAAGGGGGCTGGGGTCACCCCTCCACTTT
abundance: few; v_gene: TRBV3-1; d_gene: TRBD2; j_gene: TRBJ2-3; CDR3aa: CASSTLPGTSVTDTQYF; CDR3nt: TGTGCCAGCAGCACACTCCCCGGGACTAGCGTAACAGATACGCAGTATTTT
abundance: -; v_gene: TRBV5-4; d_gene: -; j_gene: TRBJ2-3; CDR3aa: CASSLKSPTDTQYF; CDR3nt: TGTGCCAGCAGCTTAAAATCCCCCACAGATACGCAGTATTTT
abundance: -; v_gene: TRBV6-2/TRBV6-3; d_gene: -; j_gene: TRBJ2-7; CDR3aa: CATRTDHEQYF; CDR3nt: TGTGCCACCCGGACAGACCACGAGCAGTACTTC
abundance: -; v_gene: TRBV18; d_gene: -; j_gene: TRBJ1-1; CDR3aa: CASSPRGDSLRGEAFF; CDR3nt: TGTGCCAGCTCACCACGGGGGGACTCTTTAAGGGGTGAAGCTTTCTTT
abundance: few; v_gene: TRBV12-3/TRBV12-4; d_gene: TRBD2; j_gene: TRBJ2-3; CDR3aa: CASSLANTREGADTQYF; CDR3nt: TGTGCCAGCAGTTTAGCGAACACGCGGGAGGGTGCAGATACGCAGTATTTT
abundance: many; v_gene: TRBV5-1; d_gene: TRBD2; j_gene: TRBJ2-5; CDR3aa: CASSPGLAGQETQYF; CDR3nt: TGCGCCAGCAGCCCCGGACTAGCGGGGCAAGAGACCCAGTACTTC
abundance: -; v_gene: TRBV6-5; d_gene: -; j_gene: TRBJ1-1; CDR3aa: CASSFDGENTEAFF; CDR3nt: TGTGCCAGCAGTTTCGACGGAGAGAACACTGAAGCTTTCTTT
abundance: -; v_gene: TRBV30; d_gene: -; j_gene: TRBJ1-1; CDR3aa: CAWSELQWRGEAFF; CDR3nt: TGTGCCTGGAGTGAACTACAGTGGCGGGGCGAAGCTTTCTTT
abundance: few; v_gene: TRBV30; d_gene: TRBD2; j_gene: TRBJ2-1; CDR3aa: CAWSGTSVNEQFF; CDR3nt: TGTGCCTGGAGTGGGACTAGCGTTAATGAGCAGTTCTTC
abundance: -; v_gene: TRBV5-1; d_gene: -; j_gene: TRBJ2-2; CDR3aa: CASSLGHGNTGELFF; CDR3nt: TGCGCCAGCAGCTTGGGACACGGAAACACCGGGGAGCTGTTTTTT
abundance: few; v_gene: TRBV7-6; d_gene: -; j_gene: TRBJ2-5; CDR3aa: CASSLGGAVTETQYF; CDR3nt: TGTGCCAGCAGCTTAGGAGGGGCAGTGACAGAGACCCAGTACTTC
abundance: few; v_gene: TRBV20-1; d_gene: TRBD2; j_gene: TRBJ2-2; CDR3aa: CSAKPSRLAGSTGELFF; CDR3nt: TGCAGTGCCAAACCCTCACGGCTAGCGGGTTCCACCGGGGAGCTGTTTTTT
abundance: -; v_gene: TRBV25-1; d_gene: -; j_gene: TRBJ1-1; CDR3aa: CASGGPDTEAFF; CDR3nt: TGTGCCAGCGGGGGTCCGGACACTGAAGCTTTCTTT
abundance: few; v_gene: TRBV27; d_gene: -; j_gene: TRBJ2-1; CDR3aa: CASSLLGGSTYNEQFF; CDR3nt: TGTGCCAGCAGCCTCTTAGGGGGGAGTACCTACAATGAGCAGTTCTTC
abundance: -; v_gene: TRBV9; d_gene: TRBD1; j_gene: TRBJ1-6; CDR3aa: CASSAKWGQGNNSPLHF; CDR3nt: TGTGCCAGCAGCGCAAAATGGGGACAGGGGAATAATTCACCCCTCCACTTT
abundance: -; v_gene: TRBV30; d_gene: -; j_gene: TRBJ2-4; CDR3aa: CAWSVPETLTAKNIQYF; CDR3nt: TGTGCCTGGAGTGTACCCGAGACTCTAACGGCCAAAAACATTCAGTACTTC
abundance: -; v_gene: TRBV11-2; d_gene: TRBD2; j_gene: TRBJ2-1; CDR3aa: CASSSRGSAGTRDNEQFF; CDR3nt: TGTGCCAGCAGCTCGAGAGGGAGTGCCGGGACTAGAGACAATGAGCAGTTCTTC
abundance: few; v_gene: TRBV10-3; d_gene: -; j_gene: TRBJ2-7; CDR3aa: CAISPSREQYF; CDR3nt: TGTGCCATCAGCCCTAGCCGCGAGCAGTACTTC
abundance: -; v_gene: TRBV6-2/TRBV6-3; d_gene: TRBD2; j_gene: TRBJ2-3; CDR3aa: CASMPSGVVEDTQYF; CDR3nt: TGTGCCAGCATGCCTAGCGGGGTCGTGGAAGATACGCAGTATTTT
abundance: few; v_gene: TRBV12-3/TRBV12-4; d_gene: -; j_gene: TRBJ1-1; CDR3aa: CASSLRAAEAFF; CDR3nt: TGTGCCAGCAGTTTACGAGCCGCTGAAGCTTTCTTT
abundance: -; v_gene: TRBV20-1; d_gene: -; j_gene: TRBJ1-2; CDR3aa: CSASQVGVDGYTF; CDR3nt: TGCAGTGCTAGTCAGGTCGGAGTTGATGGCTACACCTTC
abundance: few; v_gene: TRBV28; d_gene: -; j_gene: TRBJ1-6; CDR3aa: CASRLEGRANSPLHF; CDR3nt: TGTGCCAGCAGGCTGGAGGGGAGGGCAAATTCACCCCTCCACTTT
abundance: -; v_gene: TRBV9; d_gene: -; j_gene: TRBJ1-5; CDR3aa: CASSSSGLGQPQHF; CDR3nt: TGTGCCAGCAGCTCCAGCGGGTTAGGTCAGCCCCAGCATTTT
abundance: few; v_gene: TRBV4-3; d_gene: TRBD2; j_gene: TRBJ2-1; CDR3aa: CASSQSRTSGGFNEQFF; CDR3nt: TGCGCCAGCAGCCAATCCCGGACTAGCGGGGGGTTTAATGAGCAGTTCTTC
abundance: few; v_gene: TRBV12-3/TRBV12-4; d_gene: -; j_gene: TRBJ2-1; CDR3aa: CASSLGTANNEQFF; CDR3nt: TGTGCCAGCAGTTTGGGCACAGCTAACAATGAGCAGTTCTTC
abundance: few; v_gene: TRBV4-3; d_gene: TRBD2; j_gene: TRBJ2-1; CDR3aa: CASSRIAGGYNEQFF; CDR3nt: TGCGCCAGCAGCCGGATAGCGGGGGGTTACAATGAGCAGTTCTTC
abundance: -; v_gene: TRBV5-1; d_gene: TRBD1; j_gene: TRBJ1-2; CDR3aa: CASSLSTGYYGYTF; CDR3nt: TGCGCCAGCAGCTTGTCGACAGGGTACTATGGCTACACCTTC
abundance: few; v_gene: TRBV2; d_gene: TRBD1; j_gene: TRBJ1-6; CDR3aa: CASSADRTLGNSPLHF; CDR3nt: TGTGCCAGCAGTGCGGACAGGACCCTGGGGAATTCACCCCTCCACTTT
abundance: -; v_gene: TRBV20-1; d_gene: -; j_gene: TRBJ2-2; CDR3aa: CSARRLVDADTGELFF; CDR3nt: TGCAGTGCTAGAAGGCTTGTGGATGCGGACACCGGGGAGCTGTTTTTT
abundance: few; v_gene: TRBV11-2; d_gene: -; j_gene: TRBJ1-3; CDR3aa: CASSSAGGPGNTIYF; CDR3nt: TGTGCCAGCAGCTCGGCAGGAGGTCCTGGAAACACCATATATTTT
abundance: many; v_gene: TRBV25-1; d_gene: TRBD2; j_gene: TRBJ2-1; CDR3aa: CASSGRGGGSSYNEQFF; CDR3nt: TGTGCCAGCAGTGGAAGGGGTGGCGGGAGCTCCTACAATGAGCAGTTCTTC